The clone carrying this T cell receptor beta chain has only a few counts. This sample was taken from a study of shared T cell receptors in the human thymus. Between the trimmed V and J ends, which lost 3 bases and 4 bases, there was a span of 16 bases. Germline values: CDR1 SGHDN, CDR2 FVKESK. CDR3 length: 15 amino acids. Libraries were prepared by immunoSEQ multiplex PCR; TCRdb keeps only in-frame clonotypes and omits some of them. The repertoire holds hundreds of thousands of clones, with 70% to 90% as singletons. This sample also belongs to another study, concerning human thymus T cells. That paper adds: Immunologically healthy infants in Finland undergoing congenital heart defect surgery were the donors. Thymic tissue was derived from resections collected during corrective heart surgery. The authors found apparently biased V and J gene usage in thymic and blood repertoires. Reports from related research described highly overlapping thymic repertoires among unrelated individuals.

The J gene is TRBJ2-7, the V gene TRBV14; D is possibly TRBD1 (8 bases). This TCR derives from a boy younger than two with a congenital heart defect. The sequenced sample was thymocytes. This CDR3 reads CASSHIQGGGYEQYF. In DNA, the CDR3 is TGTGCCAGCAGCCACATACAGGGGGGAGGGTACGAGCAGTACTTC.